This T cell receptor (beta chain) was identified in a study of T cell responses to AZD1222 COVID-19 vaccine listed by TCRdb under 2021. As for the study more broadly: TCR sequencing covered 233 trial participants: 200 to 210 given two doses of AZD1222 and 26 given two doses of MenACWY control vaccine. Enrollment into the trials was organized by age into subgroups of 18-55, 56-69 and 70-plus years, and those subgroups contained roughly 140, 27 and 60 TCR-sequenced participants, respectively. What the work shows at the level of the full study, not this receptor alone: Only a handful of AZD1222 recipients were SARS-CoV-2 seropositive at baseline, limiting conclusions about previously exposed vaccinees. The 56-69-year group was small, and its depth increase did not reach significance, likely because of low power. Epitopes outside the regions mutated in the B.1.351 and B.1.1.7 variants were reportedly recognized by nearly half of the unique spike-specific TCRs. Participants were mostly white British, with more females than males. The authors suggested clonal diversity may have been underestimated. Because no day 14 peak-response samples were available, the repertoires could be characterized only after the peak T cell response. The vaccine-associated CD4 TCRs covered the entire spike protein, and the dominant responses fell in regions 160-218 and 743-854. Spike-specific TCR breadth and depth rose significantly after two AZD1222 doses compared with day 0 and with MenACWY recipients.

The CDR3 covers 16 residues, taking in both the cysteine and the phenylalanine. CDR3 DNA only is kept here, 48 bases in frame from base 1. The germline V gene supplies CDR1 MDHEN and CDR2 SYDVKM. Relative to germline, V is missing 6 bases and J is missing 1 base, with 7 bases of the junction outside any gene match. The CDR3 regions of human TCRbeta chains were analyzed by immunosequencing. On the study's bioinformatics: Repertoire TCRs were matched against a reference library of SARS-CoV-2-specific TCRs generated with the MIRA antigen-specificity platform. Breadth was defined as the fraction of unique TCRs that were SARS-CoV-2-associated. Depth was defined as the fraction of total T cells that were SARS-CoV-2-associated. Using the MIRA data, each spike-specific TCR was mapped to the spike region that the TCR reacts to and placed in a CD4 or CD8 class. Log10-transformed breadth and depth values were compared by one-way ANOVA with Sidak's multiple comparisons tests. The clones in this table, taken by TCRdb from immuneACCESS, are in-frame only. Not every clone is retained; where verified, under half of the shortfall comes from an unresolved V gene, and the cause of the rest is unknown. V, J and clone size were drawn from that table, and D and trimming were deduced from the DNA. This sample gives 150,000 to 200,000 clones in total; 85% to 95% of them show up just once. Approximately 1% of the sample belongs to the ten largest clones.

Remarks on this clone: Its antigen is still unknown. No quality values exist for individual bases; no much larger clone is one base distant.

The intended sense of this specimen's time point label: about 28 days (+/-7) after the second vaccine dose. AZD1222 recipients given second doses at about 4 weeks or at about 12 weeks were pooled, since spike-specific TCR depth and breadth were not found to differ between the two schedules. Vaccinee samples came from UK trials COV001 and COV002, including a single-blind randomized controlled phase 2/3 trial of AZD1222 (ChAdOx1 nCoV-19) in healthy adults. Trial participant PBMC samples were collected at day 0 and day 28 after the second dose for TCRbeta chain sequencing. The V gene is TRBV28 and the J gene is TRBJ2-2; 8 bases in between match TRBD2. The sequencing here drew on peripheral blood, taken 28 days after the second AZD1222 dose. The sequence derives from an adult who received the AZD1222 COVID-19 vaccine. The CDR3 protein: CASSTGGQGNTGELFF. The DNA sequence is as follows: TGTGCCAGCAGCACGGGGGGGCAGGGGAACACCGGGGAGCTGTTTTTT.